Listed here are 16 T cell receptor beta chains from one sample, sequenced in a study of CD8 T cells in ankylosing spondylitis. One entry per CDR3 protein results from TCRdb running MiXCR on the 5' RACE reads. Of some 30,000 distinct CDR3 sequences in the sample, less than 40% were seen once. The sample consisted of synovial fluid, either unsorted or a sorted T cell fraction (not recorded which). The receptors shown here come from a male donor with ankylosing spondylitis.

This clonotype was counted between two and nine times. The chain uses TRBV7-9 and TRBJ2-7, with no clear D. V was pared by 5 bases and J by 5 bases, with 10 bases between. Germline V CDR1 and CDR2: SEHNR, FQNEAQ (reference sequence). The CDR3 covers 12 residues. The CDR3 here is CASSPGPDEQYF. CDR3 DNA sequence: TGTGCCAGCAGCCCCGGGCCGGACGAGCAGTACTTC.

The J gene is TRBJ2-7, the V gene TRBV21-1; the table's D call, TRBD1, has no DNA check behind it. TRBV21-1 is noted as a pseudogene. The CDR3 sequence is 16 residues long. CDR3 nucleotide sequence: TGTGCCAGCAGCAAAGGTCCGACAGGGAGCTCCTACGAGCAGTACGTC. Translated: CASSKGPTGSSYEQYV.

This chain connects TRBV20-1 to TRBJ2-1; D is possibly TRBD2 (5 bases). V lost 0 bases to trimming and J lost 3 bases, with 18 bases between them. This CDR3 region has 17 residues. CDR1 and CDR2 (germline): DFQATT, SNEGSKA (reference sequence). DNA of the CDR3: TGCAGTGCTAGAGAAAATAAGCAGGAGGCCTTCTACAATGAGCAGTTCTTC. Protein product: CSARENKQEAFYNEQFF.

This rearrangement joins TRBV12-3 or TRBV12-4 to TRBJ1-1; perhaps TRBD1 as D (5 bases). The CDR3 runs 14 residues. The germline V and J ends were trimmed by 6 bases and 6 bases, with 17 bases remaining between them. The chain's CDR3 is CASREGAGNPEAFF. The CDR3 DNA follows: TGTGCCAGCAGAGAAGGGGCAGGCAACCCTGAAGCTTTCTTT.

V and J are TRBV9 and TRBJ2-1; D possibly uses TRBD1 or TRBD2 (5 bases each). Trimming removed 4 bases at V and 9 bases at J, with 17 bases between. In germline, CDR1 is SGDLS, CDR2 YYNGEE. This CDR3 has 14 residues. The CDR3 here is CASSPRAERGEQFF. CDR3 nucleotide sequence: TGTGCCAGCAGCCCACGCGCGGAGAGGGGTGAGCAGTTCTTC.

The sample holds a few counts of this clonotype. The chain couples TRBV7-6 to TRBJ2-5, with D possibly TRBD1 on 5 matching bases. The CDR3 has 15 residues. CDR1 and CDR2 from the germline V gene are SGHVS and FNYEAQ. V was pared by 2 bases and J by 5 bases, with 15 bases between. CDR3 DNA: TGTGCCAGCAGCTTAACAGGCTCGCGAAGGGAGACCCAGTACTTC. It codes for CASSLTGSRRETQYF.

Here the CDR3 reads CATSDFSGSSTDTQYF. CDR3 sequence (DNA): TGTGCCACCAGTGATTTTAGCGGGAGCAGCACAGATACGCAGTATTTT. The genes are TRBV24-1 and TRBJ2-3, with 9 bases that match TRBD2. CDR1 and CDR2 (germline): KGHDR, SFDVKD. The CDR3 loop spans 16 amino acids. Trimming took 1 base from V and 0 from J; bases not matched to a gene: 1.

This rearrangement joins TRBV6-1 to TRBJ2-4; TRBD2 matches 8 bases. Losses at the gene ends were 3 bases for V and 5 bases for J; bases not matched to a gene: 0. Germline lookup yields CDR1 MNHNS and CDR2 SASEGT. The CDR3 runs to 13 residues. CDR3 DNA: TGTGCCAGCAGTGAGCGGGAGGAAAACATTCAGTACTTC. Its translation is CASSEREENIQYF.

This clonotype was counted ten times or more. V gene TRBV5-1 combines with J gene TRBJ2-1; possibly TRBD1 or TRBD2 for D (5 bases each). V lost 4 bases to trimming and J lost 6 bases, with 14 bases between them. CDR3 length: 14 amino acids. Germline loops: CDR1 SGHRS, CDR2 YFSETQ. The CDR3, as DNA: TGCGCCAGCAGCGGGACGGGACGCAGCAATGAGCAGTTCTTC. Protein: CASSGTGRSNEQFF.

This sequence joins TRBV19 and TRBJ1-1, with D tentatively TRBD1 (5 bases). Germline-derived CDR1 and CDR2 are LNHDA and SQIVND (reference sequence). V gave up 8 bases and J gave up 8 bases, with 21 bases separating them. This CDR3 region has 14 residues. The CDR3 bases are TGTGCCAGTGGTCGATCGGACATCCTCGAGGAAGCTTTCTTT. Translated, it gives CASGRSDILEEAFF.

This clonotype was counted at least ten times. The V and J genes are TRBV7-9 and TRBJ2-3; possible D gene TRBD1, 5 bases. This CDR3 spans 16 amino acids. Trimming cost V 6 bases and J 4 bases, with 20 bases left between them. Germline loops: CDR1 SEHNR, CDR2 FQNEAQ (reference sequence). CDR3 protein: CASRSPQGHLADTQYF. The CDR3 DNA reads TGTGCCAGCAGATCCCCCCAGGGCCACCTCGCAGATACGCAGTATTTT.

This clonotype is a singleton in its sample. V usage is TRBV6-6 and J usage is TRBJ2-2, with D unresolved. Germline assignment: CDR1 MNHNY and CDR2 SVGAGI (reference sequence). V lost 5 bases to trimming and J lost 6 bases, with 4 bases between them. The CDR3 is made up of 11 amino acids. The chain's CDR3 is CASSTAGELFF. CDR3 DNA sequence: TGTGCCAGCAGTACCGCCGGGGAGCTGTTTTTT.

This clonotype was seen only a few times. The chain uses TRBV15 and TRBJ2-5; possible D gene TRBD1, 6 bases. Trimming left V 8 bases short and J 0 bases short, with 10 bases between. Germline loops: CDR1 LNHNV, CDR2 YYDKDF (reference sequence). The CDR3 is 13 residues long. In DNA, the CDR3 is TGTGCCACCCGTACAGGGTACCAAGAGACCCAGTACTTC. Its translation: CATRTGYQETQYF.

This chain uses TRBV11-2 with TRBJ1-2; TRBD1 is a possible D gene (5 bases). V was clipped by 4 bases and J by 4 bases, with 10 bases between them. The CDR3 consists of 13 residues. Germline lookup yields CDR1 SGHAT and CDR2 FQNNGV. The CDR3 reads CASSSTAFYGYTF. The CDR3 DNA sequence: TGTGCCAGCAGCTCGACAGCCTTCTATGGCTACACCTTC.

This clonotype was observed a handful of times. In DNA, the CDR3 is TGTGCCAGCAGCTCCCGAGCAGTGGGGGGCAAATCACCCCTCCACTTT. It codes for CASSSRAVGGKSPLHF. The gene calls are TRBV7-2 and TRBJ1-6; a possible D gene is TRBD1 (6 bases). CDR3 length: 16 amino acids. Germline CDR1 and CDR2: SGHTA and FQGNSA. The germline V and J ends were trimmed by 4 bases and 10 bases, with 20 bases remaining between them.

V is TRBV21-1 and J is TRBJ2-2. TRBV21-1 is shown as a pseudogene. The CDR3 runs to 13 residues. CDR3 bases: TGTGCCAGCATCCCCGTTTACACCGGGGAGCTGTTTTTT. Translated: CASIPVYTGELFF.